This T cell receptor beta chain derives from a study of T cells after yellow fever vaccination. This clonotype turned up a few times. Antigen: not known. Study outcomes and limitations: Clonotypes found in both CD4 and CD8 compartments made up a small share.

The CDR3 sequence is 17 residues long. The junction had 12 bases not matched to a gene; V was cut back by 7 bases and J by 1 base. UMIs were added to TCR cDNA along with a universal primer site when it was made by 5'RACE template switching. TCRdb independently ran MiXCR on the 5' RACE reads; one entry per CDR3 protein. The sample includes 300,000 to 400,000 distinct CDR3 sequences, 8.5% to 9% seen only once; the top ten take roughly 18%. J is TRBJ2-5 and V is TRBV12-3 or TRBV12-4; TRBD2 matches 10 bases. The sequenced sample was PBMCs, obtained on the day of the first yellow fever vaccination. The TCR sequence derives from a man aged 18-30 years who received the YFV17D yellow fever vaccine. The CDR3 DNA reads as TGTGCCAGCACCCTGGGGCTAGCGGGGGCCCGCCAAGAGACCCAGTACTTC. Translating it yields CASTLGLAGARQETQYF.